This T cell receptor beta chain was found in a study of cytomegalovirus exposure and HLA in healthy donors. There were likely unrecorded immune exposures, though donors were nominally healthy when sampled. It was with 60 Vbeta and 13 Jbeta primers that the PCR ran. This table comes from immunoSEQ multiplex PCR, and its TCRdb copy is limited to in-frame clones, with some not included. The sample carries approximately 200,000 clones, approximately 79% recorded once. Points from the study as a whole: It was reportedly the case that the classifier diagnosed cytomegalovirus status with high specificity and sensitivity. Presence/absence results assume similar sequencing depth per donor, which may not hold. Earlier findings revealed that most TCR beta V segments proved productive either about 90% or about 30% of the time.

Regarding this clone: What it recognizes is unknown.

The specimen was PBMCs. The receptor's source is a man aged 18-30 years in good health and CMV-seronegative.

The DNA of the CDR3 is TGTGCCAGCAGTTTTCAGGGTAACGAGCAGTACTTC. Its protein is CASSFQGNEQYF. The chain links TRBV27 to TRBJ2-7; weak D call: TRBD1 (5 bases). Deletions cut 3 bases from V and 5 bases from J, with 8 bases between. Per germline, CDR1 MNHEY and CDR2 SMNVEV (reference sequence). This CDR3 comprises 12 residues.